These 32 T cell receptor beta chains were sequenced from one sample in a study of blood T cell repertoires in COVID-19. TCRdb's copy holds only in-frame clones and misses some; the assay was immunoSEQ multiplex PCR. The top ten clones hold 4.1% of a sample with about 20,000 clones, over 90% of them seen once. What was sequenced was peripheral blood. Receptors were obtained from a woman between 45 and 65 years old with active COVID-19.

The rearrangement joins TRBV24-1 to TRBJ1-2, with D tentatively TRBD1 (5 bases). V was shortened by 5 bases and J by 8 bases, with 14 bases between the two germline ends. This CDR3 has 13 residues. In germline, CDR1 is KGHDR, CDR2 SFDVKD. Here the CDR3 DNA reads TGTGCCACCAGTGGGAGGGGCGCCTGGGGCTACACCTTC. The encoded protein is CATSGRGAWGYTF.

This chain links TRBV10-2 with TRBJ2-7; maybe TRBD2 (5 bases). CDR1 WSHSY and CDR2 SAAADI come from the germline V gene. The CDR3 runs 11 residues. Trimming removed 3 bases at V and 7 bases at J, with 7 bases between. Here the CDR3 reads CASSDGNEQYF. For the CDR3, the DNA is TGCGCCAGCAGTGACGGGAATGAGCAGTACTTC.

The genes are TRBV24-1 and TRBJ2-7; the match to TRBD1 covers 9 bases. Germline CDR1 reads KGHDR; CDR2 reads SFDVKD. V shed 3 bases and J 2 bases; nucleotides not matched to a gene: 1. The CDR3 extends over 14 amino acids. The CDR3, as DNA: TGTGCCACCAGTGATGGGGACAGGGCCTACGAGCAGTACTTC. It is translated as CATSDGDRAYEQYF.

The chain has TRBV2 and TRBJ1-3; 9 positions match TRBD1. V shed 6 bases, J shed 4 bases, and the junction held 7 bases outside the gene matches. Germline CDR1 is SNHLY and CDR2 is FYNNEI. This CDR3 is built from 15 residues. The DNA of the CDR3 is TGTGCCAGCAGAACCGGGACAGGGCCGGGAAACACCATATATTTT. This translates into CASRTGTGPGNTIYF.

The V call is TRBV5-1, the J call TRBJ1-1; D possibly corresponds to TRBD1 (6 bases). Germline V CDR1 and CDR2: SGHRS, YFSETQ. This CDR3 region has 12 residues. The germline V and J ends were trimmed by 4 bases and 7 bases, with 11 bases remaining between them. This CDR3 reads CASSSGQREAFF. The CDR3 DNA reads as TGCGCCAGCAGCAGCGGACAGCGTGAAGCTTTCTTT.

J is TRBJ2-3 and V is TRBV5-1; D is undetermined. This CDR3 has 14 residues. Trimming left V 5 bases short and J 1 base short, with 11 bases between. Per germline, CDR1 SGHRS and CDR2 YFSETQ. CDR3 region: CASSKMLGTDTQYF. DNA of the CDR3: TGCGCCAGCAGTAAGATGCTAGGCACAGATACGCAGTATTTT.

The chain links TRBV18 to TRBJ1-3, with 7 bases that match TRBD1. The J segment lost 4 bases and the V segment lost 2 bases, leaving 14 bases of the junction unmatched. The CDR3 is 18 amino acids. Looked up from germline, CDR1 is KGHSH and CDR2 is LQKENI. The CDR3 nucleotides read TGTGCCAGCTCACCAGTAAGCAGGACAGGTTTGTCCGGAAACACCATATATTTT. It specifies CASSPVSRTGLSGNTIYF.

The chain uses TRBV28 and TRBJ2-3, with D unresolved. V lost 7 bases and J lost 9, with 17 bases in between. CDR1 is MDHEN, CDR2 SYDVKM, per germline. The CDR3 contains 13 residues. Here the CDR3 reads CASTPVSPRTQYF. The DNA for the CDR3 is TGTGCCAGCACCCCCGTTAGCCCTCGAACGCAGTATTTT. Using reference TRBV28 and TRBJ2-3 for the parts outside the CDR3, the full variable domain is DVKVTQSSRYLVKRTGEKVFLECVQDMDHENMFWYRQDPGLGLRLIYFSYDVKMKEKGDIPEGYSVSREKKERFSLILESASTNQTSMYLCASTPVSPRTQYFGPGTRLTVL.

V gene TRBV5-1 combines with J gene TRBJ1-2; 12 bases are a match to TRBD1. The germline gives CDR1 SGHRS, CDR2 YFSETQ. Germline trimming cut 3 bases from V and 5 bases from J; bases unmatched to any gene: 5. This CDR3 is 15 amino acids long. As DNA, the CDR3 is TGCGCCAGCAGCTGGGGACAGGGGGCCCGGTATGGCTACACCTTC. The encoded protein is CASSWGQGARYGYTF.

The chain couples TRBV11-3 to TRBJ2-7; 10 nucleotides align to TRBD1. The CDR3 runs 16 residues. V was pared by 5 bases and J by 2 bases, with 9 bases of the junction left unmatched. The germline V gene has CDR1 SGHNT and CDR2 YENEEA. Written as DNA, the CDR3 is TGTGCCAGCAGCCCCCGAGGAGGACAGGGGGCCTACGAGCAGTACTTC. It translates to CASSPRGGQGAYEQYF.

The CDR3: CASSLYQGFYGYTF. CDR3 DNA sequence: TGTGCCAGCAGCTTATATCAGGGTTTCTATGGCTACACCTTC. The chain employs TRBV7-2 and TRBJ1-2; maybe TRBD1 (5 bases). Per germline, CDR1 SGHTA and CDR2 FQGNSA. The CDR3 has 14 residues. Trimming shortened V by 2 bases and J by 4 bases, and 11 bases separated the two germline ends.

CDR3 nucleotides: TGTGCCAGCAGTCAGACTGCCACAGATACGCAGTATTTT. Its protein is CASSQTATDTQYF. This chain joins TRBV28 and TRBJ2-3; the D is unclear. This CDR3 is 13 amino acids long. Germline values: CDR1 MDHEN, CDR2 SYDVKM. Trimming took 5 bases from V and 2 from J, leaving 8 bases between them.

The genes are TRBV6-1 and TRBJ2-7, with a weak D call TRBD1 (6 bases). The CDR3 is 15 residues long. V lost 0 bases to trimming and J lost 2 bases, with 11 bases between them. Germline V gene sequence: CDR1 MNHNS, CDR2 SASEGT. CDR3 nucleotide sequence: TGTGCCAGCAGTGAAGCGCCCACAGGGACCTACGAGCAGTACTTC. Translation: CASSEAPTGTYEQYF.

The chain recombines TRBV6-5 with TRBJ2-1; 9 bases are shared with TRBD2. The CDR3 is 15 residues long. CDR1 MNHEY and CDR2 SVGAGI come from the germline V gene. Unmatched junction bases numbered 8, after V lost 6 bases and J lost 5 bases. CDR3 amino acids: CASSPVVAGDNEQFF. CDR3 sequence (DNA): TGTGCCAGCAGCCCCGTGGTAGCGGGAGACAATGAGCAGTTCTTC.

The chain links TRBV5-1 to TRBJ1-1; 9 bases map to TRBD1. The J segment lost 4 bases and the V segment lost 7 bases, leaving 11 bases of the junction unmatched. The CDR3 contains 15 residues. CDR1 SGHRS and CDR2 YFSETQ come from the germline V gene. The CDR3 DNA reads TGCGCCAGCGATAGCACAGGGACAGGGAGCACTGAAGCTTTCTTT. It encodes CASDSTGTGSTEAFF.

This rearrangement joins TRBV29-1 to TRBJ2-7; TRBD2 aligns across 11 bases. Germline lookup yields CDR1 SQVTM and CDR2 ANQGSEA. With 4 bases clipped from V and 3 bases from J, the junction kept 5 bases outside the gene matches. There are 14 residues in the CDR3. CDR3 sequence (DNA): TGCAGCGTTGGGCCTAGCGGGAGGCTCTACGAGCAGTACTTC. Translating it yields CSVGPSGRLYEQYF.

The chain has TRBV4-1 and TRBJ1-1; D unclear. The CDR3 is 12 amino acids. Trimming cost V 4 bases and J 5 bases, with 8 bases left between them. Germline V gene data show CDR1 as MGHRA and CDR2 as YSYEKL. CDR3 residues: CASSPGGTEAFF. CDR3 bases: TGCGCCAGCAGCCCGGGAGGGACTGAAGCTTTCTTT.

This rearrangement joins TRBV4-1 to TRBJ2-3; D remains unclear. V was cut by 5 bases and J by 5 bases, with 11 bases left in between. Germline CDR1 reads MGHRA; CDR2 reads YSYEKL. The CDR3 loop spans 13 amino acids. CDR3 region: CASSEKPVDTQYF. DNA for the CDR3: TGCGCCAGCAGCGAGAAACCCGTAGATACGCAGTATTTT.

The chain couples TRBV28 to TRBJ2-6; 8 bases are a match to TRBD1. The CDR3 extends over 21 amino acids. Germline V gene data show CDR1 as MDHEN and CDR2 as SYDVKM. The V gene end was trimmed by 2 bases and the J gene end by 3 bases; junction bases not matched to a gene: 18. Here the CDR3 reads CASSLIRGTGHPSGGANVLTF. CDR3 in DNA: TGTGCCAGCAGTTTAATACGGGGGACAGGCCATCCGAGTGGTGGGGCCAACGTCCTGACTTTC.

The chain links TRBV18 to TRBJ2-5; TRBD2 matches 13 bases. The V gene's germline CDR1 is KGHSH and CDR2 LQKENI. Trimming at V came to 8 bases and at J to 5 bases, leaving 8 bases not matched to a gene. CDR3 size: 15 residues. For the CDR3, the DNA is TGTGCCAGCACTCCAGGACTAGCGGGAGAGGAGACCCAGTACTTC. Its protein is CASTPGLAGEETQYF.

The rearrangement links TRBV27 to TRBJ2-3; no reliable D call. Trimming removed 5 bases from V and 0 bases from J, with 9 bases in between. Germline assignment: CDR1 MNHEY and CDR2 SMNVEV (reference sequence). The CDR3 runs to 14 residues. CDR3 in DNA: TGTGCCAGCAGTACCCTGGCTAGCACAGATACGCAGTATTTT. This codes for CASSTLASTDTQYF.

V usage is TRBV7-6 and J usage is TRBJ2-5, with 10 bases identical to TRBD2. Germline CDR1 reads SGHVS; CDR2 reads FNYEAQ. The CDR3 totals 17 residues. Trimming took 0 bases from V and 4 from J; bases not matched to a gene: 8. The CDR3 bases are TGTGCCAGCAGCTTAGCCCCACTAGCGGGAACCTTAGAGACCCAGTACTTC. It translates to CASSLAPLAGTLETQYF.

V and J are TRBV9 and TRBJ1-2, with D hard to call. Trimming shortened V by 3 bases and J by 6 bases, and 15 bases separated the two germline ends. Germline CDR1 SGDLS, CDR2 YYNGEE. The CDR3 loop spans 14 amino acids. CDR3 sequence (DNA): TGTGCCAGCAGCGGCCTCCCTACCGGGGATGGCTACACCTTC. This gives the protein CASSGLPTGDGYTF.

The chain couples TRBV14 to TRBJ2-1; D ambiguous. From germline, CDR1 is SGHDN and CDR2 FVKESK. There are 10 residues in the CDR3. V was pared by 2 bases and J by 14 bases, with 7 bases between. The CDR3 spells CASSQPQEFF. The CDR3 DNA reads as TGTGCCAGCAGCCAACCTCAGGAGTTCTTC.

V gene TRBV28 combines with J gene TRBJ2-2, with 9 bases identical to TRBD1. The germline gives CDR1 MDHEN, CDR2 SYDVKM. With 5 bases clipped from V and 3 bases from J, the junction kept 7 bases outside the gene matches. The CDR3 runs 16 residues. CDR3 coding DNA: TGTGCCAGCAGTGAAACCGGGACAGGGTACACCGGGGAGCTGTTTTTT. Its translation: CASSETGTGYTGELFF.

This clone appeared a single time. The V gene is TRBV28, the J gene TRBJ1-2; 8 bases agree with TRBD1. Germline V gives CDR1 MDHEN, CDR2 SYDVKM. This CDR3 is 14 amino acids long. Trimming took 3 bases from V and 4 from J; bases not matched to a gene: 4. The CDR3: CASSFQGARYGYTF. CDR3 bases: TGTGCCAGCAGTTTTCAGGGGGCCCGCTATGGCTACACCTTC.

This rearrangement joins TRBV2 to TRBJ1-1, with D unclear. The V gene lost 1 base and the J gene lost 11 bases, with 23 bases spanning the gap. CDR1 is SNHLY, CDR2 FYNNEI, per germline. The CDR3 contains 16 residues. The chain's CDR3 is CASSEGAGEHPFRAFF. The CDR3 nucleotides are TGTGCCAGCAGTGAAGGAGCCGGGGAACACCCTTTCCGGGCTTTCTTT.

The chain employs TRBV24-1 and TRBJ2-3; possibly TRBD2 for D (5 bases). This CDR3 comprises 15 residues. Germline CDR1 is KGHDR and CDR2 is SFDVKD. V was trimmed by 6 bases and J by 4 bases, leaving 16 bases between them. The CDR3 sequence is CATSFGSGRADTQYF. CDR3 DNA: TGTGCCACCAGTTTCGGGTCCGGGCGGGCAGATACGCAGTATTTT.

This chain joins TRBV11-2 and TRBJ2-5, with 15 bases matching TRBD2. The CDR3 is made up of 16 amino acids. V lost 5 bases, J lost 5 bases, and 6 bases stayed unmatched. Looked up from germline, CDR1 is SGHAT and CDR2 is FQNNGV. The CDR3 loop reads CASSPGLAGGDETQYF. Here the CDR3 DNA reads TGTGCCAGCAGCCCCGGACTAGCGGGAGGGGATGAGACCCAGTACTTC.

This chain links TRBV2 with TRBJ1-4; 7 nucleotides match TRBD1. Losses at the gene ends were 3 bases for V and 4 bases for J; bases not matched to a gene: 2. This CDR3 is built from 14 residues. Germline V gene sequence: CDR1 SNHLY, CDR2 FYNNEI. The CDR3 spells CASSETGHNEKLFF. The CDR3 DNA is TGTGCCAGCAGTGAGACAGGGCATAATGAAAAACTGTTTTTT.

The genes are TRBV7-9 and TRBJ2-7; D is undetermined. This CDR3 comprises 11 residues. The V end was cut by 5 bases, the J end by 5 bases, with 7 bases between. Per germline, CDR1 SEHNR and CDR2 FQNEAQ (reference sequence). The CDR3 DNA is TGTGCCAGCAGCCCCCTTCACGAGCAGTACTTC. Translated: CASSPLHEQYF.

The chain combines TRBV28 with TRBJ2-3; tentatively, D is TRBD2 (6 bases). The CDR3 is 17 residues long. Trimming removed 4 bases from V and 6 bases from J, with 23 bases in between. Germline assignment: CDR1 MDHEN and CDR2 SYDVKM. The CDR3 protein is CASSSYRTDRDLDTQYF. CDR3 DNA: TGTGCCAGCAGTTCCTACCGGACGGATAGGGACTTGGATACGCAGTATTTT.